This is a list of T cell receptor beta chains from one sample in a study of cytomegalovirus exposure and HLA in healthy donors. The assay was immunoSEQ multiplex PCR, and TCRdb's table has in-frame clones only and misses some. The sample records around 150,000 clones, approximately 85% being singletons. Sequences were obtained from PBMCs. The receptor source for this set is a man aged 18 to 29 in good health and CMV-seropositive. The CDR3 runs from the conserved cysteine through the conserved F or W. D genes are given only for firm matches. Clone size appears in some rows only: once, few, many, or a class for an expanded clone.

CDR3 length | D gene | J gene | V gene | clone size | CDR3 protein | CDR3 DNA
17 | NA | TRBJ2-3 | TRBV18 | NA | CASSPRGGGSRTDTQYF | TGTGCCAGCTCACCACGGGGAGGGGGGAGCCGCACAGATACGCAGTATTTT
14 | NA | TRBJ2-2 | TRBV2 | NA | CASIQGGIAGELFF | TGTGCCAGCATCCAGGGGGGTATCGCCGGGGAGCTGTTTTTT
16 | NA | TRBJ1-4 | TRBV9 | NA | CASSVEGGGSNEKLFF | TGTGCCAGCAGCGTAGAGGGGGGGGGCTCCAATGAAAAACTGTTTTTT
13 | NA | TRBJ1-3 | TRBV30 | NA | CAWATGSGNTIYF | TGTGCCTGGGCCACAGGGTCTGGAAACACCATATATTTT
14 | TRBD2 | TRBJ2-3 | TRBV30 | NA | CAWSGGGNTDTQYF | TGTGCCTGGAGTGGCGGGGGAAACACAGATACGCAGTATTTT
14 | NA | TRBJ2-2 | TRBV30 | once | CAWSVQWNTGELFF | TGTGCCTGGAGTGTACAGTGGAACACCGGGGAGCTGTTTTTT
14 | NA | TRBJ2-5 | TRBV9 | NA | CASSFGRGQETQYF | TGTGCCAGCAGTTTCGGGCGGGGACAAGAGACCCAGTACTTC
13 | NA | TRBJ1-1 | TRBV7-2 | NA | CASSPELGAGAFF | TGTGCCAGCAGCCCCGAGTTGGGGGCTGGAGCTTTCTTT
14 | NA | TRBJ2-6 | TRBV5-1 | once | CASRTGSGANVLTF | TGCGCCAGCAGAACAGGCTCTGGGGCCAACGTCCTGACTTTC
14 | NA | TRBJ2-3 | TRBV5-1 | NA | CASSLGRARDTQYF | TGCGCCAGCAGCTTGGGCAGGGCGCGAGATACGCAGTATTTT
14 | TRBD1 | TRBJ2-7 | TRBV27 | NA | CASSLGQGLNEQYF | TGTGCCAGCAGTCTCGGACAGGGGTTGAACGAGCAGTACTTC
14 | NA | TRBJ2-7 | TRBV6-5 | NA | CASSYSAGFDEQYF | TGTGCCAGCAGTTACTCAGCAGGGTTTGACGAGCAGTACTTC
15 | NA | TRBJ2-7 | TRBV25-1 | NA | CASSPHGGGHNEQYF | TGTGCCAGCAGTCCCCATGGGGGGGGACATAACGAGCAGTACTTC
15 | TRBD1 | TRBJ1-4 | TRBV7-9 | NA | CASSIRTGINEKLFF | TGTGCCAGCAGCATAAGGACAGGGATTAATGAAAAACTGTTTTTT
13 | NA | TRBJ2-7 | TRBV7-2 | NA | CASSLAGHYEQYF | TGTGCCAGCAGCTTAGCGGGACACTACGAGCAGTACTTC
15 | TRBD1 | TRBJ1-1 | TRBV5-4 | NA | CASSLGTGGNTEAFF | TGTGCCAGCAGCTTGGGGACAGGGGGGAACACTGAAGCTTTCTTT
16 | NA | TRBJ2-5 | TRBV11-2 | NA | CASSVRDARGQETQYF | TGTGCCAGCAGCGTCCGAGACGCCAGGGGTCAAGAGACCCAGTACTTC
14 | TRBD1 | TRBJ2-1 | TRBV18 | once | CASSPGQGGNEQFF | TGTGCCAGCTCACCGGGACAGGGGGGGAATGAGCAGTTCTTC
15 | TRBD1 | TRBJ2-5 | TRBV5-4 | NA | CASSPGTGVAETQYF | TGTGCCAGCAGCCCCGGGACAGGGGTAGCGGAGACCCAGTACTTC
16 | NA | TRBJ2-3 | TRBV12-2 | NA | CASRLAPAGLTDTQYF | TGTGCAAGTCGCTTAGCGCCTGCGGGGCTTACAGATACGCAGTATTTT
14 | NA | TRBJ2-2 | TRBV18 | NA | CASSLGTRTGELFF | TGTGCCAGCTCACTCGGGACACGAACCGGGGAGCTGTTTTTT
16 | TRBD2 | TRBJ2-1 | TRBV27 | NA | CASSFPSGGFYNEQFF | TGTGCCAGCAGTTTCCCTAGCGGGGGATTCTACAATGAGCAGTTCTTC
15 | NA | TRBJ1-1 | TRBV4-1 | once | CASSQESQLNTEAFF | TGCGCCAGCAGCCAAGAGTCACAACTGAACACTGAAGCTTTCTTT
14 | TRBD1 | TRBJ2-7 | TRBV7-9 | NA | CASSFLTGGYEQYF | TGTGCCAGCAGCTTTCTGACAGGGGGCTACGAGCAGTACTTC
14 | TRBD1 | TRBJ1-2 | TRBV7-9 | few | CASSARDRDYGYTF | TGTGCCAGCAGCGCGAGGGACAGGGACTATGGCTACACCTTC
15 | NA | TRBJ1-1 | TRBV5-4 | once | CASSLAVRQNTEAFF | TGTGCCAGCAGCTTGGCCGTCAGGCAGAACACTGAAGCTTTCTTT
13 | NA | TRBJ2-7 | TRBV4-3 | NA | CASSQSTLYEQYF | TGCGCCAGCAGCCAATCGACACTCTACGAGCAGTACTTC
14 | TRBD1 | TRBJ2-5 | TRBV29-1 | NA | CSGSTGAGGETQYF | TGCAGCGGATCGACAGGGGCTGGGGGAGAGACCCAGTACTTC
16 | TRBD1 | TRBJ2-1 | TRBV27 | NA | CASSFLTTGFYNEQFF | TGTGCCAGCAGTTTTTTGACGACAGGGTTCTACAATGAGCAGTTCTTC
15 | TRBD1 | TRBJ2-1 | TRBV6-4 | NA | CASPSGTGAYNEQFF | TGTGCCAGCCCATCCGGGACAGGGGCCTACAATGAGCAGTTCTTC
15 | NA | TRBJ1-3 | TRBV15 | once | CATKQGVLSGNTIYF | TGTGCCACCAAACAAGGGGTCCTCTCTGGAAACACCATATATTTT
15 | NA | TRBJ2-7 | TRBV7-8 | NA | CASSGAGTYHGEQYF | TGTGCCAGCAGCGGGGCCGGGACATACCACGGCGAGCAGTACTTC
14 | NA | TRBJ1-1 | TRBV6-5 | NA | CASSARVMNTEAFF | TGTGCCAGCAGTGCCAGGGTCATGAACACTGAAGCTTTCTTT
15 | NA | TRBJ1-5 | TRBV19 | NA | CASSITGQGNQPQHF | TGTGCCAGTAGTATTACGGGGCAGGGGAATCAGCCCCAGCATTTT
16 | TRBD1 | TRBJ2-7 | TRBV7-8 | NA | CASSFPGDRVRYEQYF | TGTGCCAGCAGCTTTCCGGGGGACAGGGTCCGGTACGAGCAGTACTTC
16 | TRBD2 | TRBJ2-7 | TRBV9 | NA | CASSVGRGRGSYEQYF | TGTGCCAGCAGCGTAGGGCGGGGGAGGGGATCCTACGAGCAGTACTTC
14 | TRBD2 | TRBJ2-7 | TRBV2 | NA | CASRTGTSRYEQYF | TGTGCCAGCAGAACCGGGACTAGCCGGTACGAGCAGTACTTC
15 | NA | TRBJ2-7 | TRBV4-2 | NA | CASSQDLAGSYEQYF | TGTGCCAGCAGCCAAGATCTGGCGGGCTCCTACGAGCAGTACTTC
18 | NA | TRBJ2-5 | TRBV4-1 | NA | CASSQDLEGMGAQETQYF | TGCGCCAGCAGCCAAGATCTGGAAGGGATGGGAGCCCAAGAGACCCAGTACTTC
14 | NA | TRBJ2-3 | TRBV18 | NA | CASSPQRATDTQYF | TGTGCCAGCTCACCCCAGCGAGCGACAGATACGCAGTATTTT
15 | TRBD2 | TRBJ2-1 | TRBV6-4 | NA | CASSFEAGAGNEQFF | TGTGCCAGCAGTTTCGAAGCGGGGGCTGGGAATGAGCAGTTCTTC
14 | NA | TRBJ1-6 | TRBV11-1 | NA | CASSRSGNNSPLHF | TGTGCCAGCAGCAGGTCAGGAAATAATTCACCCCTCCACTTT
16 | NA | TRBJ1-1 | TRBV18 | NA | CASSPFAQAVNTEAFF | TGTGCCAGCTCACCATTCGCACAGGCGGTGAACACTGAAGCTTTCTTT